This T cell receptor (beta chain) comes out of a study of Ad26.COV2.S vaccination and SARS-CoV-2 variants. In the study overall: Once, or twice with 56 days between doses, Ad26.COV2.S was given intramuscularly.

The treatment was: around 19 received Ad26.COV2.S at low or high dose, single or two shots; roughly five received placebo; per-sample allocation not given. Samples analyzed were those drawn on day 63 after the first vaccine or placebo injection. This table comes from immunoSEQ multiplex PCR, and its TCRdb copy is limited to in-frame clones, with some not included. The data show approximately 500,000 clones, 87% seen once. Germline CDR1 ENHRY, CDR2 SYGVKD. The CDR3 extends over 13 amino acids. V was trimmed by 2 bases and J by 7 bases, leaving 11 bases between them. This rearrangement joins TRBV10-3 to TRBJ1-2; a possible D gene is TRBD1 (6 bases). The sequence derives from a person aged 18-65 years who received the Ad26.COV2.S COVID-19 vaccine or a placebo. This sample comprised peripheral blood, obtained in a trial of Ad26.COV2.S vaccine versus placebo. CDR3 protein: CAISEPEGVGYTF. CDR3 DNA sequence: TGTGCCATCAGTGAGCCTGAGGGGGTTGGCTACACCTTC.